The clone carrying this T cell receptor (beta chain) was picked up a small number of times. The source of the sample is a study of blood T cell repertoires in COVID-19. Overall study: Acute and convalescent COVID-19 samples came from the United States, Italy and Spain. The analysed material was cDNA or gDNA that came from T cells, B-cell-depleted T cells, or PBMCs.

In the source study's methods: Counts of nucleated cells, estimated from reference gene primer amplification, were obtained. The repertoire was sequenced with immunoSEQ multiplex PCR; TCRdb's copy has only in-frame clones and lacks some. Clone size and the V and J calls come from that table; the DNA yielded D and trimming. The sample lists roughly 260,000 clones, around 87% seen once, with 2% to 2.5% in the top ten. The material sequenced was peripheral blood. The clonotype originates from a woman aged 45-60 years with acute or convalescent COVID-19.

The CDR3 spells CASRKLRVTDTQYF. The CDR3 bases are TGTGCCAGCAGGAAACTGCGGGTCACAGATACGCAGTATTTT. This rearrangement joins TRBV28 to TRBJ2-3; TRBD2 is a possible D gene (5 bases). Per the germline V gene, CDR1 is MDHEN and CDR2 is SYDVKM. Trimming shortened V by 6 bases and J by 2 bases, and 12 bases separated the two germline ends. The CDR3 has 14 amino acids. Drawing the rest from reference TRBV28 and TRBJ2-3, the complete variable domain is DVKVTQSSRYLVKRTGEKVFLECVQDMDHENMFWYRQDPGLGLRLIYFSYDVKMKEKGDIPEGYSVSREKKERFSLILESASTNQTSMYLCASRKLRVTDTQYFGPGTRLTVL.